This note documents a single T cell receptor beta chain sequence. This clone occurred once. Its antigen target is currently unknown. No base qualities exist here, and no much larger clone lies one base off it. Reading the germline V gene gives CDR1 LGHNA and CDR2 YNFKEQ. The V and J ends are trimmed by 0 bases and 6 bases, leaving 21 bases between them. The CDR3, cysteine through phenylalanine, is 17 amino acids long. Only the CDR3 DNA stays, 51 bases, in frame from base 1. The protocol used for the library was the immunoSEQ multiplex PCR assay. TCRdb stores this immuneACCESS table with in-frame sequences only. Part of the clones is absent; in the studies checked, under half of the shortfall reflects unresolved V genes, and no reason is known for the rest. The table for this sample lists some 400,000 clones; approximately 95% of them were counted only once. The ten biggest clones cover approximately 0.02% of the sample.

This entry belongs to a study of shared T cell receptors in the human thymus (dated by TCRdb to about 2021). The study in broad terms: The study investigated the way shared, self-reactive T-cell receptor alpha chains are produced in the human thymus.

Recombination joined TRBV4-2 with TRBJ2-7; a confident D gene designation cannot be given. The specimen was thymocytes. The sequence derives from a human donor. The nucleotide sequence reads TGTGCCAGCAGCCAAGATGGTGGCGTAACCCCTTGGAGCGAGCAGTACTTC. Translated, this gives CASSQDGGVTPWSEQYF.